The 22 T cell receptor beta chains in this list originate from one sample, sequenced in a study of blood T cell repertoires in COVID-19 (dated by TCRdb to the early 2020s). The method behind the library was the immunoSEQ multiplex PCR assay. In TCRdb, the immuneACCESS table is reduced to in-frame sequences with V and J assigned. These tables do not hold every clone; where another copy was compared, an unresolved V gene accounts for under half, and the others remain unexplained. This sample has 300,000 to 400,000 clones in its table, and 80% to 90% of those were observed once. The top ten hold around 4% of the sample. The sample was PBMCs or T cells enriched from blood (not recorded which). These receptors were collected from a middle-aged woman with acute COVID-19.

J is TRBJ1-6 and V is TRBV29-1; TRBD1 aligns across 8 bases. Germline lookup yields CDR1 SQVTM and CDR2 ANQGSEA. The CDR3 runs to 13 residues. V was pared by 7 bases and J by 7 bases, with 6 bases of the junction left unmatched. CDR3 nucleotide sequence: TGCAGCGCTCTCGGGACAGGAAATTCACCCCTCCACTTT. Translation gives CSALGTGNSPLHF. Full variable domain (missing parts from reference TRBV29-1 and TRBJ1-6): SAVISQKPSRDICQRGTSLTIQCQVDSQVTMMFWYRQQPGQSLTLIATANQGSEATYESGFVIDKFPISRPNLTFSTLTVSNMSPEDSSIYLCSALGTGNSPLHFGNGTRLTVT.

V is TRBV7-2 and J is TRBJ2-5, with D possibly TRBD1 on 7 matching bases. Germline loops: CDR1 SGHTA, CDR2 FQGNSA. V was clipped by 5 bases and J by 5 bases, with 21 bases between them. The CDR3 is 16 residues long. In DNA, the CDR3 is TGTGCCAGCAGCCCGCTTGGAGGAGGGGGCCGGGAGACCCAGTACTTC. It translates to CASSPLGGGGRETQYF.

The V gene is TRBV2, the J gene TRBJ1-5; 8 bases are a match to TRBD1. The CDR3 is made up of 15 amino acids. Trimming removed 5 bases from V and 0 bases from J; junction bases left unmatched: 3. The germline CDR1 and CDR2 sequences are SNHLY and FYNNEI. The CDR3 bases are TGTGCCAGCAGTTACGACAGGGGTAGCAATCAGCCCCAGCATTTT. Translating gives CASSYDRGSNQPQHF.

The CDR3 nucleotides read TGTGCCAGCAGCTTAGTGGGCAGGGGCTCCTACAATGAGCAGTTCTTC. Translation: CASSLVGRGSYNEQFF. The V and J genes are TRBV7-9 and TRBJ2-1, with TRBD1 as a possible D gene (6 bases). The ends were cut back, 1 base at V and 0 bases at J, with 10 bases in the middle. The germline gives CDR1 SEHNR, CDR2 FQNEAQ (reference sequence). This CDR3 comprises 16 residues.

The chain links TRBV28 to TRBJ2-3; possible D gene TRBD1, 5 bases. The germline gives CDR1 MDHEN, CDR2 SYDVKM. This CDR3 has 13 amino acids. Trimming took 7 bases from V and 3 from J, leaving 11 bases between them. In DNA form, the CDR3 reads TGTGCCAGCACGGCAGGGCCGACAGATACGCAGTATTTT. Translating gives CASTAGPTDTQYF.

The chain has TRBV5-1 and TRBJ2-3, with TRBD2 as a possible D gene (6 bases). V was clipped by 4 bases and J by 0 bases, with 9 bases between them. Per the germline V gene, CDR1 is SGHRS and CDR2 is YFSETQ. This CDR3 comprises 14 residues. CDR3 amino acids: CASSRGTSTDTQYF. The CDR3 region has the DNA TGCGCCAGCAGCCGGGGGACTAGCACAGATACGCAGTATTTT.

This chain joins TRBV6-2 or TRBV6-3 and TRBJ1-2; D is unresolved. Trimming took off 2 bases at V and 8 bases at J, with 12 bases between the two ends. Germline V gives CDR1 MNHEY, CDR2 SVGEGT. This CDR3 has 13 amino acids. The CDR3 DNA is TGTGCCAGCAGTTACGCGGGGTTCGGGGGCTACACCTTC. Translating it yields CASSYAGFGGYTF.

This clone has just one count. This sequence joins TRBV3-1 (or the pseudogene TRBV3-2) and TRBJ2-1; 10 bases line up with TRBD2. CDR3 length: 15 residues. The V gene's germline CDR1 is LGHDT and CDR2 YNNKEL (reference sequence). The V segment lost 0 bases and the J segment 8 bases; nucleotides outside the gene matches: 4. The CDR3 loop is CASSQETGLADEQFF. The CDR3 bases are TGTGCCAGCAGCCAAGAAACCGGACTAGCGGATGAGCAGTTCTTC.

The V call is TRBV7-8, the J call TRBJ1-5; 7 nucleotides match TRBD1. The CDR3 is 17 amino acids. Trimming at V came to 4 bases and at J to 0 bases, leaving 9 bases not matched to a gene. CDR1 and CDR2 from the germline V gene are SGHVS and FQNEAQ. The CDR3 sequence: CASSSHRDSISNQPQHF. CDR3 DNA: TGTGCCAGCAGCTCACACCGGGACAGTATTAGCAATCAGCCCCAGCATTTT.

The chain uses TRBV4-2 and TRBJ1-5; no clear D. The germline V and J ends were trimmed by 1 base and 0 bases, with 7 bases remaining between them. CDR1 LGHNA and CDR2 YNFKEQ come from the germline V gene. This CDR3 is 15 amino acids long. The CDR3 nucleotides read TGTGCCAGCAGCCAAGCCGGGGATAGCAATCAGCCCCAGCATTTT. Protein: CASSQAGDSNQPQHF.

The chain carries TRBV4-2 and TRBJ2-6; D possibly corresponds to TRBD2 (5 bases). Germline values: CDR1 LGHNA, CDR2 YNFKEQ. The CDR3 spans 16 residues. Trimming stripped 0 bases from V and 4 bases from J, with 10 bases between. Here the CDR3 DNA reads TGTGCCAGCAGCCAAGAAGGTGGACTCGGGGCCAACGTCCTGACTTTC. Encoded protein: CASSQEGGLGANVLTF.

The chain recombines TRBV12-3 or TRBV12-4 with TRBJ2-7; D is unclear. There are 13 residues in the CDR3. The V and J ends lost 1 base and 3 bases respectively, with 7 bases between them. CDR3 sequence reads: CASSLERVYEQYF. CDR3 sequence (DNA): TGTGCCAGCAGTTTAGAACGAGTCTACGAGCAGTACTTC.

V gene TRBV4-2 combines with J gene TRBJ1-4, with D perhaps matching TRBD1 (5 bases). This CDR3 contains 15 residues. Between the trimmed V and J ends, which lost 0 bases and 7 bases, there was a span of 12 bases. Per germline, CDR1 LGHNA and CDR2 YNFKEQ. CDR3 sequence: CASSQDSGGGEKLFF. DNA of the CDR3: TGTGCCAGCAGCCAAGATTCGGGGGGAGGTGAAAAACTGTTTTTT.

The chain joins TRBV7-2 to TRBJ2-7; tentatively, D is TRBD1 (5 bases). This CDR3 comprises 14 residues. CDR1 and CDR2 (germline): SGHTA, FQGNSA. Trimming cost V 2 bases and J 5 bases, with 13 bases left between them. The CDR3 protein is CASSLFPGFNEQYF. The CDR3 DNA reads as TGTGCCAGCAGCTTATTTCCAGGGTTTAACGAGCAGTACTTC.

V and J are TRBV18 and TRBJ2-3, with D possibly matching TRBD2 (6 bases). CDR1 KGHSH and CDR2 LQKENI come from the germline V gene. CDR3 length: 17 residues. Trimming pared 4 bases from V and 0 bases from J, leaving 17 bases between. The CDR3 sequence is CASSRYRRVASTDTQYF. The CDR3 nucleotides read TGTGCCAGCTCACGTTATCGGAGGGTCGCTAGCACAGATACGCAGTATTTT.

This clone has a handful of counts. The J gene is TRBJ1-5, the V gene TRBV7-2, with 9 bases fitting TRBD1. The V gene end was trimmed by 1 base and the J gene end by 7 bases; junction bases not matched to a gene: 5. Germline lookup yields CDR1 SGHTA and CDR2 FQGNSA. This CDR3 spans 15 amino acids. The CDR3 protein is CASSLGGQGYQPQHF. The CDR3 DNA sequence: TGTGCCAGCAGCTTAGGAGGACAGGGGTACCAGCCCCAGCATTTT.

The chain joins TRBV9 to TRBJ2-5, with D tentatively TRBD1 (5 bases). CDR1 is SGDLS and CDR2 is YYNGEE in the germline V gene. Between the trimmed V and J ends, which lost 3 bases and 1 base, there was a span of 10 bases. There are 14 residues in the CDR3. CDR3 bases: TGTGCCAGCAGCGACCCAGGGCGCCAAGAGACCCAGTACTTC. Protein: CASSDPGRQETQYF.

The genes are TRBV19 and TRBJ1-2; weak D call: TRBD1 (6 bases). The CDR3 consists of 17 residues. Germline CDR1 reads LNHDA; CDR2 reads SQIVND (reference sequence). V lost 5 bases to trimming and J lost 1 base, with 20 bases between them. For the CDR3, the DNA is TGTGCCAGTAGTTCAGGGGCCTTGGGCTGGGTTAACTATGGCTACACCTTC. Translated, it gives CASSSGALGWVNYGYTF. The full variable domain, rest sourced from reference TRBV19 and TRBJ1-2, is DGGITQSPKYLFRKEGQNVTLSCEQNLNHDAMYWYRQDPGQGLRLIYYSQIVNDFQKGDIAEGYSVSREKKESFPLTVTSAQKNPTAFYLCASSSGALGWVNYGYTFGSGTRLTVV.

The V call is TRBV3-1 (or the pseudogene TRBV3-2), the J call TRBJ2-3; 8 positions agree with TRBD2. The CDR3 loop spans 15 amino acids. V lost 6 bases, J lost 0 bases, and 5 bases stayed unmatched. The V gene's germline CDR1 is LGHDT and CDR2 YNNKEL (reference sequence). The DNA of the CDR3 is TGTGCCAGCAGTTATAGCGGGGACAGCACAGATACGCAGTATTTT. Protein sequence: CASSYSGDSTDTQYF.

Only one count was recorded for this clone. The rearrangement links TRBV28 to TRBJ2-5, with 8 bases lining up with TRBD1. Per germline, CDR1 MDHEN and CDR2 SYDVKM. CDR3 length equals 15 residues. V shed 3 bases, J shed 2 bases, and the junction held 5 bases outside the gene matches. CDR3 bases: TGTGCCAGCAGTTTGTTGGGGACAGGACAAGAGACCCAGTACTTC. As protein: CASSLLGTGQETQYF.

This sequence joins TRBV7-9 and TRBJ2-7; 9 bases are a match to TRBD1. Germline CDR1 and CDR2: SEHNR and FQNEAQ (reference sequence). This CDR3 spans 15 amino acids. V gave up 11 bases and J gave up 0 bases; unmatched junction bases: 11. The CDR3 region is CAGSAGQGSSYEQYF. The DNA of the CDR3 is TGTGCCGGCTCTGCTGGACAGGGGTCCTCCTACGAGCAGTACTTC.

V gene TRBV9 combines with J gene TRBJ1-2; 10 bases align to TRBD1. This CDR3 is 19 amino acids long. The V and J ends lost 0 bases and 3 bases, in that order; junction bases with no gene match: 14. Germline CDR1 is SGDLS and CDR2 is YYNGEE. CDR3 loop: CASSVDPPRPGQGHYGYTF. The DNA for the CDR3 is TGTGCCAGCAGCGTAGATCCCCCGCGGCCGGGACAGGGGCACTATGGCTACACCTTC.